This T cell receptor (beta chain) was sequenced for a study of blood T cells in healthy people across ages. Whenever a sample was processed, at least 6.5 million PBMCs were isolated. CDR1 is DFQATT, CDR2 SNEGSKA, per germline (reference sequence). V lost 6 bases and J lost 4, with 18 bases in between. This CDR3 contains 14 residues. Next came a second PCR, run for roughly 6 to 11 cycles, which used a sample-barcoded 5' primer along with a J-beta primer mix. Using its own MiXCR run on the 5' RACE reads, TCRdb lists one record per CDR3 protein. This sample carries 650,000 to 1,000,000 distinct CDR3 sequences, roughly 35% of them seen once, and the ten largest clones take 10% to 15%. This clonotype was observed a few times.

This receptor was identified in a man between 18 and 29 years old in good health. The J gene is TRBJ1-1, the V gene TRBV20-1, with D possibly being TRBD1 (6 bases). Source material: blood. CDR3 bases: TGCAGTGCACTCGTTGGGGGGCCCGGCACTGAAGCTTTCTTT. It is translated as CSALVGGPGTEAFF.